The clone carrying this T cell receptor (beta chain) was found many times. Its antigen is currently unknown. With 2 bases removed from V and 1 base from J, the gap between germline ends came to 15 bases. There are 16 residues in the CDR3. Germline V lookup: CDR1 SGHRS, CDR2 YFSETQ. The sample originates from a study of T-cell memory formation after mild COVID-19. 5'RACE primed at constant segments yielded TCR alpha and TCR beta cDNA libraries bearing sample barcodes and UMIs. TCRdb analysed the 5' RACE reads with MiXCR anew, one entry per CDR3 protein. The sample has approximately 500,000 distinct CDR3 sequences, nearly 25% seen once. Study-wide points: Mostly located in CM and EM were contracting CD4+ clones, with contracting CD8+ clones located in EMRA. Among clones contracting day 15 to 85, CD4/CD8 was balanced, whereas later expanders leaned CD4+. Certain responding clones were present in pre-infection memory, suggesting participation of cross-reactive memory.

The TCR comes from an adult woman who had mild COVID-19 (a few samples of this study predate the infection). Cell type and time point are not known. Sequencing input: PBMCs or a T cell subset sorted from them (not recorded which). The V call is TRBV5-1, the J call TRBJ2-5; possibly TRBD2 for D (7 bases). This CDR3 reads CASSFNGGAPQETQYF. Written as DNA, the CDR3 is TGCGCCAGCAGCTTCAATGGGGGGGCTCCCCAAGAGACCCAGTACTTC. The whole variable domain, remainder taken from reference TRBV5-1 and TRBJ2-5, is KAGVTQTPRYLIKTRGQQVTLSCSPISGHRSVSWYQQTPGQGLQFLFEYFSETQRNKGNFPGRFSGRQFSNSRSEMNVSTLELGDSALYLCASSFNGGAPQETQYFGPGTRLLVL.